The present T cell receptor beta chain was sequenced within a study of identical twins. Trimming pared 3 bases from V and 2 bases from J, leaving 16 bases between. The CDR3 extends over 16 amino acids. Germline CDR1 SGDLS, CDR2 YYNGEE. Overall study results and limits: Among monozygotic twins, out-of-frame TCR alpha sharing exceeded what models predicted. Twin-shared out-of-frame alpha sequences were enriched for low generation probability.

A universal primer site arose from template switching, and cDNA bore unique molecular identifiers. TCRdb reanalysed the 5' RACE reads using MiXCR and keeps one entry per CDR3 protein. The data hold about 570,000 distinct CDR3 sequences, with approximately 9.6% observed a single time. Regarding this clonotype: The antigen remains undetermined.

The same data also went into a second study, on yellow fever vaccine responses in identical twins.

This rearrangement joins TRBV9 to TRBJ2-3; D is possibly TRBD2 (5 bases). This receptor was identified in a woman under 30 in good health. Sequencing was done on a sample of PBMCs. The CDR3 sequence: CASSDPTRVTTDTQYF. CDR3 in DNA: TGTGCCAGCAGCGACCCTACGCGGGTAACCACAGATACGCAGTATTTT.